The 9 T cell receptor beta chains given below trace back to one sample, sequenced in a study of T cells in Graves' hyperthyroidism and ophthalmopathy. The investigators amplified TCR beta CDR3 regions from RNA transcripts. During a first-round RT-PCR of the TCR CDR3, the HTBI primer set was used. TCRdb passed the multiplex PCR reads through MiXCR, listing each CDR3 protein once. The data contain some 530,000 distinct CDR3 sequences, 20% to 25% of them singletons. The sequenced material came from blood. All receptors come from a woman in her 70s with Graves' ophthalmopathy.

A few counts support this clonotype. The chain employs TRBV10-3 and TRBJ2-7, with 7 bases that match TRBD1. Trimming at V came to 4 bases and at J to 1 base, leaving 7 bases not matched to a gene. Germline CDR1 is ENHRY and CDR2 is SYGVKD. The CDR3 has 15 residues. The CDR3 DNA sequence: TGTGCCATCAGTGGAGGGTCAGGGGGTTCCTACGAGCAGTACTTC. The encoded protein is CAISGGSGGSYEQYF.

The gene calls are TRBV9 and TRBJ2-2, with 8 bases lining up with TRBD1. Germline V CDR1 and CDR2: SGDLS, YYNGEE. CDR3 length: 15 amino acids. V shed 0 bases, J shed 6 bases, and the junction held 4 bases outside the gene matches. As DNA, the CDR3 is TGTGCCAGCAGCGTAGAGTCACAGGGGGCCGGGGAGCTGTTTTTT. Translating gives CASSVESQGAGELFF.

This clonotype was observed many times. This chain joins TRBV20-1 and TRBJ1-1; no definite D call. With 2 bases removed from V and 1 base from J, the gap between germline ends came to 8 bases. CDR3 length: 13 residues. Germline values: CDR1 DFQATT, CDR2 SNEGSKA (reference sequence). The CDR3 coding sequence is TGCAGTGCTAGACAACAGCAGAACACTGAAGCTTTCTTT. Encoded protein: CSARQQQNTEAFF.

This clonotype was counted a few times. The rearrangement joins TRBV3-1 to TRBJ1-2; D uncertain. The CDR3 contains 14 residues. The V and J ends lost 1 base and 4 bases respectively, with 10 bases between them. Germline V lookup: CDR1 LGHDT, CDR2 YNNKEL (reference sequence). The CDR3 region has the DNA TGTGCCAGCAGCCAAGGGGCAAAGGGCTATGGCTACACCTTC. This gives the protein CASSQGAKGYGYTF.

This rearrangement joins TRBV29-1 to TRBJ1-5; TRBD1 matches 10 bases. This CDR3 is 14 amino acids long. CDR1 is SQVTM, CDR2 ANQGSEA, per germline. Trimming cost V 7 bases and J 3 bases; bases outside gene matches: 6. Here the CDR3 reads CSARTGGDNQPQHF. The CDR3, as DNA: TGCAGCGCTCGGACAGGGGGGGACAATCAGCCCCAGCATTTT.

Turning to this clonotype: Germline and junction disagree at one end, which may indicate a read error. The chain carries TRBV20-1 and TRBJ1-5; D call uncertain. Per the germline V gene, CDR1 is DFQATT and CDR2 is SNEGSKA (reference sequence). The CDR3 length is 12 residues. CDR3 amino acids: CSARSSNQPQHF. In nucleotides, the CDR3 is TGCAGTGCTAGGTCCAGCAACCAGCCCCAGCATTTT.

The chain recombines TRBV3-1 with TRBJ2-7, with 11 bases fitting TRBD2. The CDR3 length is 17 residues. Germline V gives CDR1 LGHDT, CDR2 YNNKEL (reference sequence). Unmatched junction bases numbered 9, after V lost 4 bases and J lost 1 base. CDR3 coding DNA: TGTGCCAGCAGCCTCACTAGCGGGAGAAGTCTTTCCTACGAGCAGTACTTC. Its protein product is CASSLTSGRSLSYEQYF.

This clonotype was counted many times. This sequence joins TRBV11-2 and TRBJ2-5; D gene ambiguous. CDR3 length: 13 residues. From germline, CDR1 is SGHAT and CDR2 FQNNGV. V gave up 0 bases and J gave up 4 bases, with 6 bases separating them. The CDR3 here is CASSLDPGETQYF. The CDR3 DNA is TGTGCCAGCAGCTTAGATCCGGGAGAGACCCAGTACTTC.

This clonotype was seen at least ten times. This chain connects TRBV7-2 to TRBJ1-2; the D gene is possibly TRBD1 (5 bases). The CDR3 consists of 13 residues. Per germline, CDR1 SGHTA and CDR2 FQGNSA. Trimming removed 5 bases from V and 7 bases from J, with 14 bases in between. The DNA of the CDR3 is TGTGCCAGCAGCCCAGGGCCAAGGAGTGGCTACACCTTC. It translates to CASSPGPRSGYTF.